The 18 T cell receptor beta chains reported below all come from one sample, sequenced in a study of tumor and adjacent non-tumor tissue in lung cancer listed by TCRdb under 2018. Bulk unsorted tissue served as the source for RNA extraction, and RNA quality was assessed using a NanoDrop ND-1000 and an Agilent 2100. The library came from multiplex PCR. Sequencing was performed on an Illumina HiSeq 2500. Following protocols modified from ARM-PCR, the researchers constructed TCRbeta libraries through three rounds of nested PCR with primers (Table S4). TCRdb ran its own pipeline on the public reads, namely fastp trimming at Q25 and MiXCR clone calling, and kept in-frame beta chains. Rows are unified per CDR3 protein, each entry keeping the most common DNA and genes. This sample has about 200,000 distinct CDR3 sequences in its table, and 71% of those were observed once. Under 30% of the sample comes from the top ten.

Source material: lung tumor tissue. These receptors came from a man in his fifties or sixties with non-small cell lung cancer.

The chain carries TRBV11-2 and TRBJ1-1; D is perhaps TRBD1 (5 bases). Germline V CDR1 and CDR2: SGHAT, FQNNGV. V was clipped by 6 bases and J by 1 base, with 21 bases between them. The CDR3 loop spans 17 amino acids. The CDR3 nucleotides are TGTGCCAGCAGACTAGTGGATCACGGGGCGGGGAACACTGAAGCTTTCTTT. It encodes CASRLVDHGAGNTEAFF.

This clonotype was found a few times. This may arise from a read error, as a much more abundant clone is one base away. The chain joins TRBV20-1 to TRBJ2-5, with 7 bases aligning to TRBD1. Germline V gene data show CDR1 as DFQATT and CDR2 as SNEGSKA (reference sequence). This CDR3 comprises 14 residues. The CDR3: CSAARQGEQETLYF. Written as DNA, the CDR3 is TGCAGTGCGGCGAGACAGGGAGAACAAGAGACCCTGTACTTC.

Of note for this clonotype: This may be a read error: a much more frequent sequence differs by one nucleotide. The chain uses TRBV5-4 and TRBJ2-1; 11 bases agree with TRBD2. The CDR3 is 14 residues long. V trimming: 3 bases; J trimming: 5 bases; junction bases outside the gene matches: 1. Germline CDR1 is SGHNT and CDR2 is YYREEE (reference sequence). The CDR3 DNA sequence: TGTGCCAGCAGCTGGACTAGCGGGCACAATGAGCAGTTCTTC. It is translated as CASSWTSGHNEQFF.

DNA of the CDR3: TGCAGCACTAGAGCCGGGACTGACTATAATTCACCCCTCCACTTT. Translated, it gives CSTRAGTDYNSPLHF. The V gene is TRBV20-1, the J gene TRBJ1-6; D perhaps matches TRBD1 (5 bases). The CDR3 loop spans 15 amino acids. Looked up from germline, CDR1 is DFQATT and CDR2 is SNEGSKA (reference sequence).

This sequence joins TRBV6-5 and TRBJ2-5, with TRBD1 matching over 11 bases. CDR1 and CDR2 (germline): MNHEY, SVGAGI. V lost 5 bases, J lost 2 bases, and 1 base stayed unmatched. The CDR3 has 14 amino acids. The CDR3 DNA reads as TGTGCCAGCAGTAGGGACAGGGGGCAAGAGACCCAGTACTTC. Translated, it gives CASSRDRGQETQYF.

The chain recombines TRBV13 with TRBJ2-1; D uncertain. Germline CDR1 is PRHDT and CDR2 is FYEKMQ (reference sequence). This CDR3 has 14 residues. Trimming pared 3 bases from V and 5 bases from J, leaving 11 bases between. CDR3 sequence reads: CASSFGPADNEQFF. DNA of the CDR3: TGTGCCAGCAGCTTCGGACCAGCCGACAATGAGCAGTTCTTC.

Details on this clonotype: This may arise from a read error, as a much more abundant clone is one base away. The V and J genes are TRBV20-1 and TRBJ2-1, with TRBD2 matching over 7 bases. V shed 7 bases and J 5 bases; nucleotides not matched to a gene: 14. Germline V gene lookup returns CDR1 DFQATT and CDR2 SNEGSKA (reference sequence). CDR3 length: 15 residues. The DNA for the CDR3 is TGCAGTGTTCCCCGGGGGGATGGGGGGGACAATGAGCAGTTCTTC. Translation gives CSVPRGDGGDNEQFF.

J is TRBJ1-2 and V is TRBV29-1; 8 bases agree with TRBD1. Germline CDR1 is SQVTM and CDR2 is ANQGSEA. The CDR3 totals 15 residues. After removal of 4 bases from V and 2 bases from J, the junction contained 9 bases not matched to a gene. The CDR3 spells CSVVAGGERNYGYTF. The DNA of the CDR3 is TGCAGCGTTGTGGCAGGGGGCGAAAGAAACTATGGCTACACCTTC. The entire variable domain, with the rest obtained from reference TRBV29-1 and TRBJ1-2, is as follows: SAVISQKPSRDICQRGTSLTIQCQVDSQVTMMFWYRQQPGQSLTLIATANQGSEATYESGFVIDKFPISRPNLTFSTLTVSNMSPEDSSIYLCSVVAGGERNYGYTFGSGTRLTVV.

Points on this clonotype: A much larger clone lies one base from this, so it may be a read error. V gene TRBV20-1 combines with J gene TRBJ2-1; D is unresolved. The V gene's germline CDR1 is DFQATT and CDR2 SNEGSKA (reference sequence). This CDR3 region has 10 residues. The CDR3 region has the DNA TGCAGTGCTAGCCGCGATGAGCAGTCCTTC. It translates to CSASRDEQSF.

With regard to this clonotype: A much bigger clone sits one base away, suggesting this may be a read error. CDR3 nucleotide sequence: TGCAGCGTTAATAGTGACAGGCGAACCACAGATACGCAGTATTTT. Translated: CSVNSDRRTTDTQYF. V usage is TRBV29-1 and J usage is TRBJ2-3; D possibly corresponds to TRBD1 (6 bases). V was clipped by 5 bases and J by 2 bases, with 17 bases between them. Germline lookup yields CDR1 SQVTM and CDR2 ANQGSEA. The CDR3 extends over 15 amino acids.

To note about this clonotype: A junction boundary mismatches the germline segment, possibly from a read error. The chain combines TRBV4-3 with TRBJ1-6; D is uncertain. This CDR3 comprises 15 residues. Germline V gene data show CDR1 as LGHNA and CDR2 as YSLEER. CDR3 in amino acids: CASSPAGSYNSPIHF. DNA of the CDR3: TGCGCCAGCAGCCCAGCGGGCAGTTATAATTCACCCATCCACTTT.

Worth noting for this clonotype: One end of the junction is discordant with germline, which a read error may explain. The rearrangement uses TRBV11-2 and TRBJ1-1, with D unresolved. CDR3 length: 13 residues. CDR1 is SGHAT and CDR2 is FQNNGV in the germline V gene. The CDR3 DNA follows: TGTGCCATCAGCCCATACTTGAGCACTGAAGCTTTCTTT. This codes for CAISPYLSTEAFF.

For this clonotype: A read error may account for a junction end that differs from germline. As DNA, the CDR3 is TGCGCCAGCAGCTTGGGATGGACTAGCGGCACAGATACGCAGAATTTT. Translating gives CASSLGWTSGTDTQNF. The rearrangement uses TRBV5-1 and TRBJ2-3; the match to TRBD2 covers 10 bases. The CDR3 has 16 residues. Germline CDR1 and CDR2: SGHRS and YFSETQ.

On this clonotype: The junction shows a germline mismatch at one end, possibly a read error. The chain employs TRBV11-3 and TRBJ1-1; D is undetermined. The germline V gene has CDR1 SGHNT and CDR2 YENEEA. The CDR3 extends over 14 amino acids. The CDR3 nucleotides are TGTGCCAGCAGCTTAGACGGAGTGAACGCTGAAGCTTCCTTT. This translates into CASSLDGVNAEASF.

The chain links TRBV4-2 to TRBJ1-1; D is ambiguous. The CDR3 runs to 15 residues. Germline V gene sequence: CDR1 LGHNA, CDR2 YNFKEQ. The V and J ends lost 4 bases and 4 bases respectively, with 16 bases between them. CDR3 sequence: CASSPRPWVATEAFF. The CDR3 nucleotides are TGTGCCAGCAGCCCCCGCCCCTGGGTGGCCACTGAAGCTTTCTTT.

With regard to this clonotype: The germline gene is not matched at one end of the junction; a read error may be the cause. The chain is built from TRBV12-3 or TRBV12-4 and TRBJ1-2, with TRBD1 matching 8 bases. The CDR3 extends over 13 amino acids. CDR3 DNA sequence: TGTGTCAGCAGTTTCGGACAGGGCGGTGGCTACACCTTC. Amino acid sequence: CVSSFGQGGGYTF.

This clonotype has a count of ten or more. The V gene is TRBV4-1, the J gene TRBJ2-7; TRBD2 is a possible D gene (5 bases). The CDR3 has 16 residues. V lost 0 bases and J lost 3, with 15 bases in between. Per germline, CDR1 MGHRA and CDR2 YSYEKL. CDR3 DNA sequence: TGCGCCAGCAGCCAAGATCACCCGGGATTCTACTACGAGCAGTACTTC. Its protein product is CASSQDHPGFYYEQYF.

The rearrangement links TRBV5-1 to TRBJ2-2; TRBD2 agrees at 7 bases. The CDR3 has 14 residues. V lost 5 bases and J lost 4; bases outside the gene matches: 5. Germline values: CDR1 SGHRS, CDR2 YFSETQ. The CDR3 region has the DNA TGCGCCAGCAGGGCGGGAGCGAGCACCGGGGAGCTGTTTTTT. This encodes CASRAGASTGELFF.